The sequence of this T cell receptor (beta chain) was determined in a study of cytomegalovirus exposure and HLA in healthy donors. PCR used 60 Vbeta primers and 13 Jbeta primers. Produced via immunoSEQ multiplex PCR; TCRdb's table is partial and in-frame only. The sample yields 180,000 or so clones, 60% to 80% seen once. In germline, CDR1 is SNHLY, CDR2 FYNNEI. The length of the CDR3 is 14 residues. As for this clone: What it recognizes is unknown. At one end the junction does not follow the germline gene, possibly because of a read error. Different DNA sequences within this sample yield the same CDR3.

Study conclusions and caveats: Exclusion as indistinguishable affected some V segments, including TRBV6-2 and TRBV6-3.

The sequenced sample was PBMCs. V is TRBV2 and J is TRBJ1-6; D is unclear. The receptor was isolated from a man aged 50 or older in good health and CMV-seropositive. The CDR3 loop is CASSPSSYNSPLHF. The CDR3 DNA is TGTGCCAGCAGTCCGAGCTCCTATAATTCCCCCCTCCACTTT.